Listed below are T cell receptor beta chains from one sample, sequenced in a study of T-cell reconstitution after alpha-beta-depleted transplantation in children. TCRdb recomputed calls from the PCR reads with MiXCR, one row per CDR3 protein. The table has 250,000 to 300,000 distinct CDR3 sequences, almost 8% seen once. The sequencing used peripheral blood, collected 360 days after TCRalphabeta/CD19-depleted stem cell transplant. These receptors originate from a female patient under 10 years old who had a stem cell transplant for Fanconi anemia, so the T cells may come from the graft donor. CDR3s include the opening cysteine and the closing phenylalanine or tryptophan. Fields, in order: J gene, V gene, CDR3 protein.

J gene: TRBJ1-4; V gene: TRBV15; CDR3 protein: CATSRTAGATNEKLFF
J gene: TRBJ2-3; V gene: TRBV5-1; CDR3 protein: CASSTTGADTQYF
J gene: TRBJ1-6; V gene: TRBV6-2/TRBV6-3; CDR3 protein: CASSFWGYNSPLHF
J gene: TRBJ2-2; V gene: TRBV25-1; CDR3 protein: CASSLPGQVTGELFF
J gene: TRBJ2-3; V gene: TRBV9; CDR3 protein: CASSVGTSGGAWTDTQYF
J gene: TRBJ2-7; V gene: TRBV15; CDR3 protein: CATSRDDGGRYF
J gene: TRBJ2-5; V gene: TRBV7-9; CDR3 protein: CASSLGGGAQETQYF
J gene: TRBJ2-2; V gene: TRBV2; CDR3 protein: CASRTSGGPHTGELFF
J gene: TRBJ1-2; V gene: TRBV6-2/TRBV6-3; CDR3 protein: CASSYSGRTTSGYTF
J gene: TRBJ2-7; V gene: TRBV12-3/TRBV12-4; CDR3 protein: CASSSGLNAYEQYF
J gene: TRBJ2-3; V gene: TRBV27; CDR3 protein: CASSLLLAGGPTSDTQYF
J gene: TRBJ2-4; V gene: TRBV7-2; CDR3 protein: CASSLSGLNEWEF
J gene: TRBJ2-5; V gene: TRBV27; CDR3 protein: CASSLGVGGPQETQYF
J gene: TRBJ2-7; V gene: TRBV15; CDR3 protein: CATSRGYYEQYF
J gene: TRBJ2-4; V gene: TRBV6-1; CDR3 protein: CASSPGQDWNIQYF
J gene: TRBJ1-2; V gene: TRBV6-2/TRBV6-3; CDR3 protein: CASSYTAGTRSWGYTF
J gene: TRBJ2-2; V gene: TRBV11-2; CDR3 protein: CASSPYANTGELFF
J gene: TRBJ1-5; V gene: TRBV7-8; CDR3 protein: CASSGRTPNEQPQHF
J gene: TRBJ1-4; V gene: TRBV4-1; CDR3 protein: CASSLWTGNEKLFF
J gene: TRBJ2-2; V gene: TRBV7-2; CDR3 protein: CASSATSVNTGELFF
J gene: TRBJ1-1; V gene: TRBV7-3; CDR3 protein: CASSPTGGWGEAFF
J gene: TRBJ1-1; V gene: TRBV6-1; CDR3 protein: CASSPSGGRAEAFF
J gene: TRBJ2-3; V gene: TRBV15; CDR3 protein: CATSRVIGPSSTDTQYF
J gene: TRBJ2-5; V gene: TRBV10-2; CDR3 protein: CASSESTGTETQYF
J gene: TRBJ2-7; V gene: TRBV7-8; CDR3 protein: CASSSRARVEQYF
J gene: TRBJ1-1; V gene: TRBV28; CDR3 protein: CASSLGRPFTEAFF
J gene: TRBJ2-4; V gene: TRBV7-2; CDR3 protein: CASSSRQEPFLNIQYF
J gene: TRBJ1-1; V gene: TRBV6-5; CDR3 protein: CASSYRRSTEAFF
J gene: TRBJ2-5; V gene: TRBV29-1; CDR3 protein: CSVGEWETQYF
J gene: TRBJ1-1; V gene: TRBV20-1; CDR3 protein: CSARSRAANTEAFF
J gene: TRBJ1-1; V gene: TRBV18; CDR3 protein: CASSPGTANTEAFF
J gene: TRBJ2-7; V gene: TRBV7-2; CDR3 protein: CASSLQGLAGVPYEQYF
J gene: TRBJ2-2; V gene: TRBV29-1; CDR3 protein: CSVGDRGSTGELFF
J gene: TRBJ2-7; V gene: TRBV7-9; CDR3 protein: CASRTSGAEQYF
J gene: TRBJ2-1; V gene: TRBV4-2; CDR3 protein: CASSQVRDEQFF
J gene: TRBJ2-7; V gene: TRBV7-7; CDR3 protein: CASSLERGGEQYF
J gene: TRBJ2-3; V gene: TRBV15; CDR3 protein: CATSRDPTSGTDTQYF
J gene: TRBJ2-1; V gene: TRBV13; CDR3 protein: CASQGLAGGQWQFF
J gene: TRBJ1-2; V gene: TRBV28; CDR3 protein: CASSIKRNYGYTF
J gene: TRBJ2-3; V gene: TRBV5-8; CDR3 protein: CASSSAGTGGHTDTQYF
J gene: TRBJ1-5; V gene: TRBV4-3; CDR3 protein: CASSQDRGRRNQPQHF
J gene: TRBJ2-5; V gene: TRBV4-3; CDR3 protein: CATSDKKGLRTQYF
J gene: TRBJ1-2; V gene: TRBV7-2; CDR3 protein: CASSLATGTLGGYTF
J gene: TRBJ2-1; V gene: TRBV20-1; CDR3 protein: CSAISGKSSYNEQFF
J gene: TRBJ2-2; V gene: TRBV10-3; CDR3 protein: CAISEFGELFF
J gene: TRBJ2-5; V gene: TRBV20-1; CDR3 protein: CSANGQGALQETQYF
J gene: TRBJ2-1; V gene: TRBV20-1; CDR3 protein: CSALGTGSSNEQFF
J gene: TRBJ1-4; V gene: TRBV20-1; CDR3 protein: CSARWMAAEKLFF
J gene: TRBJ2-5; V gene: TRBV7-6; CDR3 protein: CASSQPTETQYF